Given below is one T cell receptor beta chain in context. Its specificity is not known. The V gene's germline CDR1 is DFQATT and CDR2 SNEGSKA (reference sequence). The CDR3 is 15 amino acids. These data come from a study of CXCR3-negative and CXCR3-positive naive CD8 T cells. General study results and limits: Naive cells with CXCR3 showed TRB CDR3s that were more hydrophobic than those in CXCR3-negative naive cells.

TRB cDNA was prepared as libraries by UMI-labeled 5' RACE. Using the 5' RACE reads, TCRdb records one entry per CDR3 protein without DNA. The sample totals over 4,500 distinct CDR3 sequences. Sequencing used naive CXCR3- CD8+ T cells from blood. The subset denotes: CD45RO-CCR7+CD27+CD95- naive CD8+ T cells lacking CXCR3 (TNR3-). The TCR comes from a human donor in good health. Some clones in this sample may be carry-over from other donors' samples. The chain links TRBV20-1 to TRBJ2-1. The CDR3 reads CSARGREDLINEQFF.